These 10 T cell receptor beta chains originate from one sample sequenced in a study of siplizumab effects on memory and regulatory T cells. Sequenced by immunoSEQ multiplex PCR; TCRdb stores in-frame clones only, minus some. The sample records over 85,000 clones, 85% to 95% being singletons. The source material was non-Treg CD4+ T cells sorted from blood. These receptors all stem from a human donor in good health.

This chain links TRBV5-5 with TRBJ2-5; 8 bases line up with TRBD2. Germline values: CDR1 SGHKS, CDR2 YYEKEE (reference sequence). With V trimmed by 1 base and J by 5 bases, 4 bases remained unmatched. This CDR3 region has 14 residues. CDR3: CASSLMSGGETQYF. CDR3 sequence (DNA): TGTGCCAGCAGCTTGATGTCGGGAGGGGAGACCCAGTACTTC.

J is TRBJ1-1 and V is TRBV19; D perhaps matches TRBD1 (5 bases). The V gene's germline CDR1 is LNHDA and CDR2 SQIVND (reference sequence). This CDR3 has 13 residues. Trimming took off 5 bases at V and 7 bases at J, with 14 bases between the two ends. The CDR3 coding sequence is TGTGCCAGTAGTGGGGCCCGCGGGGGTGAAGCTTTCTTT. This codes for CASSGARGGEAFF.

The genes are TRBV7-9 and TRBJ2-5; 8 bases map to TRBD1. Germline lookup yields CDR1 SEHNR and CDR2 FQNEAQ (reference sequence). The CDR3 sequence is 17 residues long. The V gene end was trimmed by 1 base and the J gene end by 2 bases; junction bases not matched to a gene: 9. Here the CDR3 DNA reads TGTGCCAGCAGCTTAGGAGTGACAGGGGCACCACAAGAGACCCAGTACTTC. Translating gives CASSLGVTGAPQETQYF.

As to this clone: The junction shows a germline mismatch at one end, possibly a read error. This chain joins TRBV19 and TRBJ1-6, with D unresolved. Germline CDR1 LNHDA, CDR2 SQIVND (reference sequence). The CDR3 consists of 11 residues. The CDR3 coding sequence is TGTGCCAGTAGTATGGGAGGACCCTTCCACTTT. Protein sequence: CASSMGGPFHF. Supplemented by reference TRBV19 and TRBJ1-6, the full variable domain reads DGGITQSPKYLFRKEGQNVTLSCEQNLNHDAMYWYRQDPGQGLRLIYYSQIVNDFQKGDIAEGYSVSREKKESFPLTVTSAQKNPTAFYLCASSMGGPFHFGNGTRLTVT.

The chain couples TRBV4-1 to TRBJ2-3, with D perhaps matching TRBD1 or TRBD2 (5 bases each). Germline V gives CDR1 MGHRA, CDR2 YSYEKL. The CDR3 has 14 residues. The V end was cut by 4 bases, the J end by 4 bases, with 12 bases between. The CDR3 is CASSPSGGADTQYF. CDR3 bases: TGCGCCAGCAGCCCCTCTGGGGGTGCAGATACGCAGTATTTT.

The V and J genes are TRBV30 and TRBJ2-1; 8 bases agree with TRBD1. Germline V CDR1 and CDR2: GTSNPN, SVGIG (reference sequence). The CDR3 is 13 residues long. V lost 5 bases and J lost 12; bases outside the gene matches: 12. The CDR3 sequence: CAWGTGSLKRQFF. Written as DNA, the CDR3 is TGTGCCTGGGGGACAGGTTCACTCAAACGGCAGTTCTTC. Based on the CDR3 plus reference TRBV30 and TRBJ2-1, the full variable domain is SQTIHQWPATLVQPVGSPLSLECTVEGTSNPNLYWYRQAAGRGLQLLFYSVGIGQISSEVPQNLSASRPQDRQFILSSKKLLLSDSGFYLCAWGTGSLKRQFFGPGTRLTVL.

This rearrangement joins TRBV29-1 to TRBJ1-1; D unclear. The germline V gene encodes CDR1 SQVTM and CDR2 ANQGSEA. Between the trimmed V and J ends, which lost 7 bases and 3 bases, there was a span of 12 bases. This CDR3 is 12 amino acids long. As DNA, the CDR3 is TGCAGCGGGGGAGGGATCTACACTGAAGCTTTCTTT. Its translation: CSGGGIYTEAFF.

The CDR3 nucleotides are TGTGCCAGCAGTCCGGACAGGGGTGTACCTGAAGCTTTCTTT. Amino acid sequence: CASSPDRGVPEAFF. The gene calls are TRBV6-5 and TRBJ1-1; 9 positions agree with TRBD1. J was trimmed by 6 bases and V by 5 bases; bases with no gene match: 7. CDR3 length equals 14 residues. CDR1 and CDR2 (germline): MNHEY, SVGAGI.

This chain links TRBV2 with TRBJ1-6; the D is unclear. The CDR3 is 12 amino acids. Germline V gene data show CDR1 as SNHLY and CDR2 as FYNNEI. Trimming took off 5 bases at V and 13 bases at J, with 12 bases between the two ends. Here the CDR3 DNA reads TGTGCCAGCAGTCCCCAGGAAGGGCCCCTCCACTTT. This codes for CASSPQEGPLHF.

The V call is TRBV19, the J call TRBJ2-1; 14 nucleotides line up with TRBD2. CDR3 length equals 18 residues. The ends lost 4 bases at V and 2 bases at J; junction bases unmatched: 7. Germline V gives CDR1 LNHDA, CDR2 SQIVND (reference sequence). This CDR3 reads CASSTRLAGGGPYNEQFF. The CDR3 bases are TGTGCCAGTAGTACCCGACTAGCGGGAGGGGGCCCCTACAATGAGCAGTTCTTC.